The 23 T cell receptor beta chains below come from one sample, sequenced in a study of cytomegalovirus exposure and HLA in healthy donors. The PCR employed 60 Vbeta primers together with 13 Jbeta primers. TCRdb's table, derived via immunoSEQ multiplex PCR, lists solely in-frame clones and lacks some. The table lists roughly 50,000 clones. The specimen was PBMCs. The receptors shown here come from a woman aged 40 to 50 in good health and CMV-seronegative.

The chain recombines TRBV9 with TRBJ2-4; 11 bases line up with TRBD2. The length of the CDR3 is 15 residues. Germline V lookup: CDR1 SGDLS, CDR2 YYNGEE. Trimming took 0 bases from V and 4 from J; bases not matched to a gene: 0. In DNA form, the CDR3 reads TGTGCCAGCAGCGTAGGACTAGCGGGAAAAAACATTCAGTACTTC. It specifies CASSVGLAGKNIQYF.

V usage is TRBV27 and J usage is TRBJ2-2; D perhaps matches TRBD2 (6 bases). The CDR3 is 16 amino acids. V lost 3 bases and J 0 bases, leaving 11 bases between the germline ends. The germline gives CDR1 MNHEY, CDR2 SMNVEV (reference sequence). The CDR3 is CASSFWGEPNTGELFF. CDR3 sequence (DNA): TGTGCCAGCAGTTTTTGGGGGGAGCCGAACACCGGGGAGCTGTTTTTT.

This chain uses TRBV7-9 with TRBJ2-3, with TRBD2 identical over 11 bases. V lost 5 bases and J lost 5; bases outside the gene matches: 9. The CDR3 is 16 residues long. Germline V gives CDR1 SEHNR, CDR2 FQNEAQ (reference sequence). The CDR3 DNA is TGTGCCAGCAGCGTCTTACTAGCGGGAGCCCGAGATACGCAGTATTTT. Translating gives CASSVLLAGARDTQYF.

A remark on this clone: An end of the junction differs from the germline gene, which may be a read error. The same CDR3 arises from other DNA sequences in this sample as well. Written as DNA, the CDR3 is TGCGCCAGCAGCTTGGGTCAGGATTCCTCACCCCTACACTTT. It specifies CASSLGQDSSPLHF. The chain employs TRBV5-1 and TRBJ1-6; D gene uncertain. Looked up from germline, CDR1 is SGHRS and CDR2 is YFSETQ. There are 14 residues in the CDR3.

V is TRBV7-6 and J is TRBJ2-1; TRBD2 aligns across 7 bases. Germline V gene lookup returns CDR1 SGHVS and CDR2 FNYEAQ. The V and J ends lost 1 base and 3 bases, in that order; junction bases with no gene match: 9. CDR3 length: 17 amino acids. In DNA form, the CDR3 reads TGTGCCAGCAGCTTAGAGGTCGGGAGCGGGGACTACAATGAGCAGTTCTTC. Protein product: CASSLEVGSGDYNEQFF.

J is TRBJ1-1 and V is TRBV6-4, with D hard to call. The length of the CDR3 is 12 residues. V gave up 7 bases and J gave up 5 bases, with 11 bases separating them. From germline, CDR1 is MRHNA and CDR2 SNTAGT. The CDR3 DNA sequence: TGTGCCAGCAAAAACACCGGGACTGAAGCTTTCTTT. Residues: CASKNTGTEAFF.

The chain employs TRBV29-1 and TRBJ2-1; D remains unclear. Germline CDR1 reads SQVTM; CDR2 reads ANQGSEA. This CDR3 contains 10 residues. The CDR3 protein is CPTNNNEQFF. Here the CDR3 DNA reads TGCCCAACAAACAACAATGAGCAGTTCTTC.

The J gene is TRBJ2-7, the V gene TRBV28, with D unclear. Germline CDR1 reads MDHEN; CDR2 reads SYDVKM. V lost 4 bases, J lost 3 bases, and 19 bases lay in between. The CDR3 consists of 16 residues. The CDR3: CASSSQLRNLNYEQYF. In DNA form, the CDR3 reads TGTGCCAGCAGTTCCCAACTCAGGAACCTAAACTACGAGCAGTACTTC.

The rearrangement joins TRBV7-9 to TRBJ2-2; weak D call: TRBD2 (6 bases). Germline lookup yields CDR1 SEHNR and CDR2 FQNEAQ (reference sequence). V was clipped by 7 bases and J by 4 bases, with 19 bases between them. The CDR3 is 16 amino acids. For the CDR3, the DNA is TGTGCCAGCACCCAAGGCGGGGCGAGTGGCACCGGGGAGCTGTTTTTT. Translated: CASTQGGASGTGELFF.

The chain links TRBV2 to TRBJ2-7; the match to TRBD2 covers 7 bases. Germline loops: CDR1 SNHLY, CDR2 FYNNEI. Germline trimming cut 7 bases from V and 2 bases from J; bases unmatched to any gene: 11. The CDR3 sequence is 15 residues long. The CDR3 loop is CASNPTAGITYEQYF. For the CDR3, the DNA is TGTGCCAGCAATCCAACAGCGGGAATTACCTACGAGCAGTACTTC.

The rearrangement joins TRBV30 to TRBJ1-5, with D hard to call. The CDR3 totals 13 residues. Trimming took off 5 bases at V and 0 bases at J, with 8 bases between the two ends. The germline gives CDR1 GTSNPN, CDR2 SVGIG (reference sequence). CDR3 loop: CAWSRFSNQPQHF. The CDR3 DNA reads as TGTGCCTGGTCACGGTTTAGCAATCAGCCCCAGCATTTT.

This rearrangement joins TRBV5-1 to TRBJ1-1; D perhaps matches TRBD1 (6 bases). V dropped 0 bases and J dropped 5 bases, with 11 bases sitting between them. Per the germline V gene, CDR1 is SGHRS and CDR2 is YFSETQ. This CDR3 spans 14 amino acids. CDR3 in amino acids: CASSLEGQSTEAFF. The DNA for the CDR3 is TGCGCCAGCAGCTTGGAAGGACAGTCGACTGAAGCTTTCTTT.

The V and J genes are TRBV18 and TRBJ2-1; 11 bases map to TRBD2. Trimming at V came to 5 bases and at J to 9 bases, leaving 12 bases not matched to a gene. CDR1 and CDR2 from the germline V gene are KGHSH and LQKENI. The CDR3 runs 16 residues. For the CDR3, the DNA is TGTGCCAGCTCATCTGAACTAGCGGGAGCGGTTTCTGAGCAGTTCTTC. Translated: CASSSELAGAVSEQFF. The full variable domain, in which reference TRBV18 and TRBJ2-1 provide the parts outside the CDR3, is NAGVMQNPRHLVRRRGQEARLRCSPMKGHSHVYWYRQLPEEGLKFMVYLQKENIIDESGMPKERFSAEFPKEGPSILRIQQVVRGDSAAYFCASSSELAGAVSEQFFGPGTRLTVL.

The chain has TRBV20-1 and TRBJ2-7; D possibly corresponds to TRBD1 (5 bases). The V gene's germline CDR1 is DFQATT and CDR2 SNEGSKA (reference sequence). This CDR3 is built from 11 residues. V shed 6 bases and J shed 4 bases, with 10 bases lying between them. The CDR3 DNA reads TGCAGTGCCTCACCAGGGTACGAGCAGTACTTC. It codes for CSASPGYEQYF.

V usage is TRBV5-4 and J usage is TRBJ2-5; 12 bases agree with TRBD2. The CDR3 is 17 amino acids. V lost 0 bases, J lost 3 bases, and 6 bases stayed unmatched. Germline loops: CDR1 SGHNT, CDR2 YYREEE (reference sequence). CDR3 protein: CASSLAGLAGGKETQYF. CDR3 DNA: TGTGCCAGCAGCTTGGCCGGGCTAGCGGGAGGGAAAGAGACCCAGTACTTC. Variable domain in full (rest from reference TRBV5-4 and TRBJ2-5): ETGVTQSPTHLIKTRGQQVTLRCSSQSGHNTVSWYQQALGQGPQFIFQYYREEENGRGNFPPRFSGLQFPNYSSELNVNALELDDSALYLCASSLAGLAGGKETQYFGPGTRLLVL.

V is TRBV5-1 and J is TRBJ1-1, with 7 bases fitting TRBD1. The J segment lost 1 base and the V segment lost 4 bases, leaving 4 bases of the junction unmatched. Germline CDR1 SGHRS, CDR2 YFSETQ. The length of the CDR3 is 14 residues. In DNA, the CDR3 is TGCGCCAGCAGCACTGGACAGGAGAACACTGAAGCTTTCTTT. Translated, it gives CASSTGQENTEAFF.

The CDR3 sequence: CAWSSTDSPLHF. The CDR3 DNA follows: TGTGCCTGGAGCTCTACCGATTCACCCCTCCACTTT. This chain links TRBV30 with TRBJ1-6; D call uncertain. V lost 3 bases and J lost 8, with 8 bases in between. Looked up from germline, CDR1 is GTSNPN and CDR2 is SVGIG (reference sequence). The CDR3 contains 12 residues.

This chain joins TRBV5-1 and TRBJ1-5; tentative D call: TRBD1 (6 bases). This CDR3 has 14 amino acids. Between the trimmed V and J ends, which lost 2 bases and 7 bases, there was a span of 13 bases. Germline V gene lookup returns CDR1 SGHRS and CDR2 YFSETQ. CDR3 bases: TGCGCCAGCAGCTTCGGACAGTCGGGGCAGCCCCAGCATTTT. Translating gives CASSFGQSGQPQHF.

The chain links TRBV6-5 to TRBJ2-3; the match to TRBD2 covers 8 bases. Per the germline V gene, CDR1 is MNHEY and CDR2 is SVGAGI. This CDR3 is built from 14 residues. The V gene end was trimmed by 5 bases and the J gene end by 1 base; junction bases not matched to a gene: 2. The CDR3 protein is CASSGRGGTDTQYF. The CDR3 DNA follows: TGTGCCAGCAGTGGGCGGGGGGGCACAGATACGCAGTATTTT.

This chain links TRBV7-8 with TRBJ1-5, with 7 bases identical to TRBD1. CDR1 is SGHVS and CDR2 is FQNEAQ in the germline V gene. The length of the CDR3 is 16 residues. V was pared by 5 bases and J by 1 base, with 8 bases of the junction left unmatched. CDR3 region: CASSPRQGGSNQPQHF. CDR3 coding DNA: TGTGCCAGCAGCCCAAGACAGGGTGGGAGCAATCAGCCCCAGCATTTT.

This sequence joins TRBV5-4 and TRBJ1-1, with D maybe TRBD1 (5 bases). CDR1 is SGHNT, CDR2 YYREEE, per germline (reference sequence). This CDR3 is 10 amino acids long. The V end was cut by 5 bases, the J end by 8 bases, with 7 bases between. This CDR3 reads CASSSGEAFF. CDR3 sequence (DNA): TGTGCCAGCAGTTCAGGGGAAGCTTTCTTT.

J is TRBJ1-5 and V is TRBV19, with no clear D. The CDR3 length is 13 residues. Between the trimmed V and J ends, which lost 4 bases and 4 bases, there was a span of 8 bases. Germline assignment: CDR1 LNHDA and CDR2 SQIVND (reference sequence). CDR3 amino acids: CASSTQKNQPQHF. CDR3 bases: TGTGCCAGTAGTACCCAGAAGAATCAGCCCCAGCATTTT.

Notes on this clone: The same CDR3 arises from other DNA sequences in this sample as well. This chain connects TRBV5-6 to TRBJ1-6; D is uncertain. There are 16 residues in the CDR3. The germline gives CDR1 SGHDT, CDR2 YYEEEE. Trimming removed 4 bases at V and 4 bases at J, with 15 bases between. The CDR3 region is CASSPYGSLYNSPLHF. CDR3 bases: TGTGCCAGCAGCCCCTACGGTAGTTTGTATAATTCACCCCTCCACTTT.